This TCR beta chain was sequenced in a study of T cell repertoires in cytomegalovirus infection. Study overall: Indications came from public TCR beta signatures; they pointed to CMV infection and to a matching HLA type.

This clonotype was detected ten times or more. Its target is not known. One entry per CDR3 protein results from TCRdb running MiXCR on the reads. The data show hundreds of thousands of distinct CDR3 sequences, 33% seen once. Unmatched junction bases numbered 12, after V lost 4 bases and J lost 11 bases. The length of the CDR3 is 15 residues. CDR1 is SGHTA, CDR2 FQGNSA, per germline. Regarding the study as a whole: Carriers of CMV and the relevant HLA type were discriminated by public TCR beta frequency.

The source material was cultured PBMCs, sampled from culture after CMV antigen stimulation. The J gene is TRBJ2-7, the V gene TRBV7-2; 12 nucleotides match TRBD2. The source of this sequence is a human donor in good health (CMV status not recorded). Some clones in this sample may be carry-over from other donors' samples. The chain's CDR3 is CASSYLAGGSDTEYF. The CDR3 DNA sequence: TGTGCCAGCAGCTACCTAGCGGGGGGGTCCGACACGGAGTACTTC.